This TCR beta chain is drawn from a study of OX40 agonist ivuxolimab in advanced cancers. The germline V gene encodes CDR1 MNHEY and CDR2 SMNVEV (reference sequence). V was trimmed by 7 bases and J by 0 bases, leaving 22 bases between them. This CDR3 comprises 17 residues. Some clones are missing from TCRdb's copy, which holds only in-frame ones; the method was immunoSEQ multiplex PCR. Of 55,000 to 65,000 clones listed, 91% were seen once; the top ten hold about 14%. The clonotype was recovered from an adult with an advanced solid tumor such as melanoma, head and neck, liver or kidney cancer. The sequencing here drew on CD4+ or CD8+ T cells sorted from blood, taken in a trial of the OX40 agonist ivuxolimab. The chain carries TRBV27 and TRBJ2-7; D may correspond to TRBD1 or TRBD2 (5 bases each). In nucleotides, the CDR3 is TGTGCCAGCACTTTTGGGATCCGGGACCGCCTCTCCTACGAGCAGTACTTC. Translating it yields CASTFGIRDRLSYEQYF.